The T cell receptor beta chain described here comes from a study of blood T cell repertoires in COVID-19. For the study at large: COVID-19 samples, acute and convalescent, were from the United States, Italy and Spain. Sample material is recorded as cDNA or gDNA derived from T cells, B-cell-depleted T cells, or PBMCs.

TCRdb keeps only in-frame clones here, not all; method: immunoSEQ multiplex PCR. There are 250,000 or so clones in the sample; more than 80% occur only once, and less than 3.5% lies in the top ten. Enrolment of Seattle patients took place during active infection, and they were followed longitudinally. Germline lookup yields CDR1 SEHNR and CDR2 FQNEAQ (reference sequence). The V end was cut by 1 base, the J end by 7 bases, with 11 bases between. The CDR3 has 14 residues. This chain joins TRBV7-9 and TRBJ1-5; TRBD1 might be the D (6 bases). This TCR derives from a young man with COVID-19, enrolled during active disease. The sequencing input was peripheral blood. The CDR3 sequence: CASSLEDSRQPQHF. DNA for the CDR3: TGTGCCAGCAGCTTAGAGGACAGTAGGCAGCCCCAGCATTTT.